The rows below give T cell receptor beta chains drawn from one sample of a study of shared clonotypes between healthy human individuals. Measured with immunoSEQ multiplex PCR; TCRdb has only the in-frame clones, and not every one. The sample contains millions of clones, over 85% of which appear only once. Sample: naive CD4+ T cells sorted from blood. Receptor source: a young man in good health. Each CDR3 is given with its conserved first and last residue. The order of the fields is D gene, clone size, V gene, J gene, CDR3 DNA, CDR3 protein. D genes are given only for firm matches. The size field is filled for only some rows; it gives once, few, many or a size class.

>NA|NA|TRBV11-2|TRBJ2-4
TGTGCCAGCAGCCCTCTAGGAAACATTCAGTACTTC
CASSPLGNIQYF
>NA|once|TRBV5-6|TRBJ2-6
TGTGCCAGCAGCTTCAGGGGCGTTCCGTCTGGGGCCAACGTCCTGACTTTC
CASSFRGVPSGANVLTF
>TRBD1|few|TRBV18|TRBJ2-7
TGTGCCAGCTCACCGGGGACAGCGGACGAGCAGTACTTC
CASSPGTADEQYF
>NA|NA|TRBV30|TRBJ1-3
TGTGCCTGGAGTGTGCGGGGCCGTCCTGGAAGCACCATATATTTT
CAWSVRGRPGSTIYF
>NA|NA|TRBV5-1|TRBJ1-1
TGCGCCAGCAGCTCGGGACAAGTAAACACTGAAGCTTTCTTT
CASSSGQVNTEAFF
>NA|NA|TRBV5-4|TRBJ1-1
TGTGCCAGCAGCCTTGGGCCCTGGTCCCGATTGAACACTGAAGCTTTCTTT
CASSLGPWSRLNTEAFF
>TRBD2|NA|TRBV5-1|TRBJ2-3
TGCGCCAGCAGCCAGAGTCCGGGACTAGTTGTAGGTACGCAGTATTTT
CASSQSPGLVVGTQYF
>NA|NA|TRBV19|TRBJ2-2
TGTGCCAGTAGTGTGATGGCAGGGACGAACACCGGGGAGCTGTTTTTT
CASSVMAGTNTGELFF
>NA|NA|TRBV6-6|TRBJ2-1
TGTGCCAGCAGGGAGGGCAGGGCGGGTTACAATGAGCAGTTCTTC
CASREGRAGYNEQFF
>TRBD1|NA|TRBV25-1|TRBJ2-7
TGTGCCAGCAGTGGGACAGGGGGCCTCTACGAGCAGTACTTC
CASSGTGGLYEQYF
>NA|NA|TRBV9|TRBJ2-1
TGTGCCAGCAGCGGAGACTCCCCCTCCTACAATGAGCAGTTCTTC
CASSGDSPSYNEQFF
>NA|NA|TRBV5-6|TRBJ1-2
TGTGCCAGCAGCTCGGATGGAAGGTCTATCTATGGCTACACCTTC
CASSSDGRSIYGYTF
>NA|NA|TRBV28|TRBJ2-7
TGTGCCAGCAGTCCTCAGACAATCCCGTACGAGCAGTACTTC
CASSPQTIPYEQYF
>NA|NA|TRBV25-1|TRBJ2-3
TGTGCCAGCAGTGAAGACAGGCGGACTAGCACAGATACGCAGTATTTT
CASSEDRRTSTDTQYF
>NA|NA|TRBV4-3|TRBJ2-1
TGCGCCAGCAGGCTTGGACAGAGCTCCTACAATGAGCAGTTCTTC
CASRLGQSSYNEQFF
>NA|NA|TRBV5-1|TRBJ2-7
TGCGCCAGCAGCCTAGGGGTACTCTCCTACGAGCAGTACTTC
CASSLGVLSYEQYF
>NA|NA|TRBV7-2|TRBJ1-2
TGTGCCAGCAGCTTGGGACAAGTCTATGGCTACACCTTC
CASSLGQVYGYTF
>NA|NA|TRBV5-4|TRBJ1-3
TGTGCCAGCAGCTTTGTGACAGGCGCCTCTGGAAACACCATATATTTT
CASSFVTGASGNTIYF
>NA|once|TRBV5-1|TRBJ2-7
TGCGCCAGCAGCCTCGACTACTCGTTCTCCTACGAGCAGTACTTC
CASSLDYSFSYEQYF
>NA|NA|TRBV9|TRBJ1-6
TGTGCCAGCAGCGTAGGGGCTCGATGGGAAAGATCACCCCTCCACTTT
CASSVGARWERSPLHF
>NA|once|TRBV5-5|TRBJ2-7
TGTGCCAGCAGCTTTGGGGTGAAACTCTCCTACGAGCAGTACTTC
CASSFGVKLSYEQYF
>NA|NA|TRBV7-9|TRBJ2-1
TGTGCCAGCAGCTTAAGACAATCCAGCTCCTACAATGAGCAGTTCTTC
CASSLRQSSSYNEQFF
>TRBD2|NA|TRBV4-1|TRBJ2-5
TGCGCCAGCAGCCAACATGGGCTAGCGGGGGAGACCCAGTACTTC
CASSQHGLAGETQYF
>TRBD2|NA|TRBV27|TRBJ2-3
TGTGCCAGCAGTTCCCTCCTAGCGGGGGGCTCCACAGATACGCAGTATTTT
CASSSLLAGGSTDTQYF
>NA|NA|TRBV2|TRBJ2-7
TGTGCCAGCCTTTTGGACAGTCTGAGGGAGCAGTACTTC
CASLLDSLREQYF
>TRBD1|NA|TRBV10-3|TRBJ2-7
TGTGCCATCAGTGAGACTCATTTGGTATCGACAGGGGGCTCCTACGAGCAGTACTTC
CAISETHLVSTGGSYEQYF
>NA|few|TRBV7-9|TRBJ2-2
TGTGCCAGCGCCTACCCGAAGCTGGGCGCCGGGGAGCTGTTTTTT
CASAYPKLGAGELFF
>TRBD2|NA|TRBV19|TRBJ2-3
TGTGCCAGTACCGCGACTAGCGGGAGCACAGATACGCAGTATTTT
CASTATSGSTDTQYF
>TRBD2|NA|TRBV9|TRBJ2-7
TGTGCCAGCAGCGCTAAACTAGCGGGGCTGTACGAGCAGTACTTC
CASSAKLAGLYEQYF
>NA|NA|TRBV28|TRBJ1-5
TGTGCCAGCAGTTTACAGGGCCGAGGCGGCAATCAGCCCCAGCATTTT
CASSLQGRGGNQPQHF
>NA|once|TRBV6-5|TRBJ2-3
TGTGCCAGCAGACGAGCTAGCACAGATACGCAGTATTTT
CASRRASTDTQYF
>NA|NA|TRBV7-2|TRBJ1-1
TGTGCCAGCAGCTTTACAGGTGGGGCTTTCTTT
CASSFTGGAFF
>TRBD2|NA|TRBV7-9|TRBJ2-1
TGTGCCAGCAGCTTAGGAGCGGGGGTCTACAATGAGCAGTTCTTC
CASSLGAGVYNEQFF
>NA|NA|TRBV9|TRBJ1-6
TGTGCCAGCAGCGTAGGGGGAGATTCACCCCTCCACTTT
CASSVGGDSPLHF
>NA|NA|TRBV28|TRBJ1-6
TGTGCCAGCAGTTTAGGTCAGAATAATTCACCCCTCCACTTT
CASSLGQNNSPLHF
>TRBD1|NA|TRBV28|TRBJ1-5
TGTGCCAGCAGTTTGGGACAGTGGAATCAGCCCCAGCATTTT
CASSLGQWNQPQHF
>NA|NA|TRBV6-1|TRBJ1-2
TGTGCCAGCAGTGTTGGCCCTGGGGACTATGGCTACACCTTC
CASSVGPGDYGYTF
>TRBD1|NA|TRBV7-2|TRBJ2-5
TGTGCCAGCAGCTCCCCGCCGGGACAGGGGAAGGAGACCCAGTACTTC
CASSSPPGQGKETQYF
>TRBD2|NA|TRBV4-1|TRBJ2-3
TGCGCCAGCAGCCGAGGCGGGGGGGCCCTAACGACAGATACGCAGTATTTT
CASSRGGGALTTDTQYF
>TRBD2|NA|TRBV4-1|TRBJ2-2
TGCGCCAGCAGCCGCGGACTAGCGGGGTCCGGGGAGCTGTTTTTT
CASSRGLAGSGELFF
>NA|NA|TRBV19|TRBJ1-2
TGTGCCAGTAGAACAGGGTTTGAAGACTATGGCTACACCTTC
CASRTGFEDYGYTF
>NA|NA|TRBV5-1|TRBJ2-1
TGCGCCAGCAGCTTGGGCAGTTCATACTACAATGAGCAGTTCTTC
CASSLGSSYYNEQFF
>NA|NA|TRBV21-1|TRBJ2-7
TGTGCCAGCAGCAATAACACGGGATCTACCTACGAGCAGTACTTC
CASSNNTGSTYEQYF
>NA|NA|TRBV5-1|TRBJ2-1
TGCGCCAGCAGCGGAGGGACATGGGGTGAGCAGTTCTTC
CASSGGTWGEQFF
>NA|NA|TRBV18|TRBJ1-1
TGTGCCAGCTCACCACTTCCGGGACACGTGAACACTGAAGCTTTCTTT
CASSPLPGHVNTEAFF
>NA|NA|TRBV28|TRBJ2-7
TGTGCCAGCTGGGGCCGGATAGGACAGCACGAGCAGTACTTC
CASWGRIGQHEQYF
>NA|NA|TRBV21-1|TRBJ1-2
TGTGCCAGCAGCAAAGCCGGCGGGAAGTTGAATGGCTACACCTTC
CASSKAGGKLNGYTF
>NA|once|TRBV28|TRBJ1-2
TGTGCCACCGCGGGTAACTATGGCTACACCTTC
CATAGNYGYTF
>NA|NA|TRBV7-9|TRBJ2-5
TGTGCCAGCAGCTTACGTAGGGGCGGTGAGACCCAGTACTTC
CASSLRRGGETQYF
>TRBD2|NA|TRBV13|TRBJ2-7
TGTGCCAGCAGGCTTTCGGGGGGAGCCTACGAGCAGTACTTC
CASRLSGGAYEQYF